The 26 T cell receptor beta chains listed next were all sequenced from one sample in a study of PD-1 blockade in classical Hodgkin lymphoma. All patients relapsed after autologous stem cell transplantation, and brentuximab vedotin exposure varied. Here immunoSEQ multiplex PCR was the method, and the copy in TCRdb shows in-frame clones only, minus some. The sample has about 100,000 clones, approximately 90% seen once. The source was peripheral blood mononuclear cells (PBMCs), collected before the second cycle of nivolumab. These receptors were taken from a human donor with classical Hodgkin lymphoma.

The V and J genes are TRBV27 and TRBJ2-7, with 9 nucleotides matching TRBD2. Germline values: CDR1 MNHEY, CDR2 SMNVEV (reference sequence). The CDR3 has 14 amino acids. Trimming cost V 6 bases and J 4 bases; bases outside gene matches: 7. The CDR3 region is CASRPGLALYEQYF. CDR3 nucleotide sequence: TGTGCCAGCAGACCGGGACTAGCACTATACGAGCAGTACTTC.

Comments on this clone: One end of the junction varies from germline; a read error may be responsible. This chain links TRBV28 with TRBJ2-7, with D possibly matching TRBD1 (5 bases). Germline lookup yields CDR1 MDHEN and CDR2 SYDVKM. CDR3 size: 15 residues. The CDR3 DNA reads TGTGTCAGCAAGGGTGGGGCAGGGCTGAACTACGAGCAGTACTTC. Amino acids: CVSKGGAGLNYEQYF.

In this sample, this clone turned up once. The chain joins TRBV5-4 to TRBJ2-1, with a possible D match to TRBD2 (7 bases). In germline, CDR1 is SGHNT, CDR2 YYREEE (reference sequence). Trimming pared 2 bases from V and 6 bases from J, leaving 15 bases between. This CDR3 is built from 15 residues. CDR3 sequence: CASSLSGGRRNEQFF. As DNA, the CDR3 is TGTGCCAGCAGCTTATCGGGGGGCCGGCGCAATGAGCAGTTCTTC. The full variable domain, rest sourced from reference TRBV5-4 and TRBJ2-1, is ETGVTQSPTHLIKTRGQQVTLRCSSQSGHNTVSWYQQALGQGPQFIFQYYREEENGRGNFPPRFSGLQFPNYSSELNVNALELDDSALYLCASSLSGGRRNEQFFGPGTRLTVL.

The chain employs TRBV9 and TRBJ2-3; 8 bases align to TRBD2. This CDR3 is built from 14 residues. Trimming took 3 bases from V and 6 from J; bases not matched to a gene: 6. The V gene's germline CDR1 is SGDLS and CDR2 YYNGEE. CDR3 protein: CASSARGGADTQYF. The CDR3 DNA reads TGTGCCAGCAGCGCCCGGGGGGGCGCGGATACGCAGTATTTT.

This sequence joins TRBV30 and TRBJ1-2; D is perhaps TRBD1 (5 bases). Deletions cut 4 bases from V and 5 bases from J, with 14 bases between. CDR1 and CDR2 (germline): GTSNPN, SVGIG (reference sequence). The CDR3 has 13 residues. Here the CDR3 reads CAWKWGWGYGYTF. DNA for the CDR3: TGTGCCTGGAAATGGGGTTGGGGGTATGGCTACACCTTC.

The J gene is TRBJ2-1, the V gene TRBV30, with 8 nucleotides matching TRBD1. The CDR3 spans 12 residues. V lost 7 bases, J lost 10 bases, and 9 bases stayed unmatched. Germline CDR1 is GTSNPN and CDR2 is SVGIG (reference sequence). In DNA form, the CDR3 reads TGTGCCTCCAGGGGGCAGTCCAGAGAGCAGTTCTTC. Its protein product is CASRGQSREQFF.

The chain links TRBV6-5 to TRBJ2-1; 12 bases match TRBD2. This CDR3 has 15 residues. The germline CDR1 and CDR2 sequences are MNHEY and SVGAGI. Germline trimming cut 5 bases from V and 9 bases from J; bases unmatched to any gene: 8. The CDR3 spells CASSTPSGGAGEQFF. CDR3 DNA: TGTGCCAGCAGTACACCTAGCGGGGGGGCGGGTGAGCAGTTCTTC.

The V and J genes are TRBV28 and TRBJ2-6; TRBD1 matches at 7 bases. V shed 6 bases and J 2 bases; nucleotides not matched to a gene: 7. This CDR3 comprises 16 residues. The germline V gene encodes CDR1 MDHEN and CDR2 SYDVKM. In DNA, the CDR3 is TGTGCCAGCAGCTCGCCAGGGGGTACTGGGGCCAACGTCCTGACTTTC. This translates into CASSSPGGTGANVLTF.

The chain carries TRBV19 and TRBJ1-6; no reliable D call. Germline loops: CDR1 LNHDA, CDR2 SQIVND (reference sequence). Trimming removed 5 bases at V and 0 bases at J, with 5 bases between. This CDR3 comprises 14 residues. This CDR3 reads CASSSSSYNSPLHF. CDR3 DNA sequence: TGTGCCAGTAGTTCGAGCTCCTATAATTCACCCCTCCACTTT.

This clone was seen a few times. This rearrangement joins TRBV30 to TRBJ1-2, with D uncertain. V was pared by 4 bases and J by 4 bases, with 7 bases between. The CDR3 sequence is 11 residues long. From germline, CDR1 is GTSNPN and CDR2 SVGIG (reference sequence). CDR3 in DNA: TGTGCCTGGAAGGCCTCCTATGGCTACACCTTC. Encoded protein: CAWKASYGYTF.

In its sample, this clone was seen a few times. The DNA for the CDR3 is TGTGCCAGCAGCTTGGAGCTGAACACTGAAGCTTTCTTT. The encoded protein is CASSLELNTEAFF. The V gene is TRBV5-4, the J gene TRBJ1-1; D not resolved. Germline V CDR1 and CDR2: SGHNT, YYREEE (reference sequence). V shed 0 bases and J shed 0 bases, with 3 bases lying between them. This CDR3 spans 13 amino acids.

This chain joins TRBV11-2 and TRBJ2-5, with D possibly called TRBD1 or TRBD2 (5 bases each). CDR3 length equals 17 residues. Germline CDR1 SGHAT, CDR2 FQNNGV. Trimming shortened V by 5 bases and J by 6 bases, and 25 bases separated the two germline ends. The CDR3 loop reads CASSRGGVRQGIKTQYF. The CDR3 DNA follows: TGTGCCAGCAGCCGAGGAGGAGTTCGGCAGGGTATTAAGACCCAGTACTTC.

The chain has TRBV7-2 and TRBJ1-5, with D tentatively TRBD1 (5 bases). CDR3 length: 13 amino acids. The germline CDR1 and CDR2 sequences are SGHTA and FQGNSA. V lost 4 bases and J lost 7, with 11 bases in between. The CDR3 coding sequence is TGTGCCAGCAGCTATTACCCAGGGCAGCCCCAGCATTTT. Amino acids: CASSYYPGQPQHF.

J is TRBJ2-4 and V is TRBV18, with 9 positions matching TRBD2. The CDR3 extends over 15 amino acids. CDR1 and CDR2 (germline): KGHSH, LQKENI. With V trimmed by 3 bases and J by 9 bases, 9 bases remained unmatched. The CDR3 DNA reads TGTGCCAGCTCACCTCCCAGCGGGGGGTCGGGCATTCAGTACTTC. It codes for CASSPPSGGSGIQYF.

This clone appeared many times. The chain employs TRBV4-1 and TRBJ1-5; D unclear. The germline V gene encodes CDR1 MGHRA and CDR2 YSYEKL. V gave up 0 bases and J gave up 3 bases, with 9 bases separating them. This CDR3 is built from 15 residues. This CDR3 reads CASSQDDSLNQPQHF. For the CDR3, the DNA is TGCGCCAGCAGCCAAGATGATAGTCTCAATCAGCCCCAGCATTTT.

V and J are TRBV27 and TRBJ1-2; D ambiguous. Trimming shortened V by 6 bases and J by 8 bases, and 16 bases separated the two germline ends. The CDR3 totals 13 residues. The germline V gene has CDR1 MNHEY and CDR2 SMNVEV (reference sequence). The CDR3 DNA is TGTGCCAGCAGACTCACAAGGGCCGACGGCTACACCTTC. Its translation is CASRLTRADGYTF.

The chain carries TRBV19 and TRBJ1-5; 7 bases are a match to TRBD1. CDR3 size: 18 residues. With 4 bases clipped from V and 4 bases from J, the junction kept 16 bases outside the gene matches. Germline V gives CDR1 LNHDA, CDR2 SQIVND (reference sequence). The chain's CDR3 is CASSKGLLQGSWNQPQHF. The CDR3 DNA follows: TGTGCCAGTAGTAAAGGGCTATTACAGGGGAGTTGGAATCAGCCCCAGCATTTT.

The V and J genes are TRBV27 and TRBJ2-7, with D possibly matching TRBD2 (5 bases). From germline, CDR1 is MNHEY and CDR2 SMNVEV (reference sequence). The germline V and J ends were trimmed by 4 bases and 3 bases, with 10 bases remaining between them. The CDR3 runs to 13 residues. The CDR3 nucleotides are TGTGCCAGCAGTTCCGGGATAAGCTACGAGCAGTACTTC. Its protein is CASSSGISYEQYF.

The gene calls are TRBV18 and TRBJ1-2; weak D call: TRBD1 (6 bases). Trimming pared 6 bases from V and 4 bases from J, leaving 12 bases between. The germline V gene encodes CDR1 KGHSH and CDR2 LQKENI. CDR3 length equals 13 residues. CDR3 in amino acids: CASSPDSLYGYTF. CDR3 nucleotide sequence: TGTGCCAGCTCGCCGGACAGCCTCTATGGCTACACCTTC. Supplemented by reference TRBV18 and TRBJ1-2, the full variable domain reads NAGVMQNPRHLVRRRGQEARLRCSPMKGHSHVYWYRQLPEEGLKFMVYLQKENIIDESGMPKERFSAEFPKEGPSILRIQQVVRGDSAAYFCASSPDSLYGYTFGSGTRLTVV.

This clone was seen only a few times. The CDR3 here is CASSKDGTPNYGYTF. The CDR3 nucleotides read TGTGCCAGCAGTAAAGACGGTACACCTAACTATGGCTACACCTTC. This chain connects TRBV6-5 to TRBJ1-2; D is unresolved. The CDR3 spans 15 residues. Germline loops: CDR1 MNHEY, CDR2 SVGAGI. Trimming removed 5 bases from V and 0 bases from J, with 13 bases in between.

The V gene is TRBV7-9, the J gene TRBJ2-7, with D possibly TRBD2 on 5 matching bases. The CDR3 totals 14 residues. V lost 4 bases and J lost 1, with 11 bases in between. Germline V CDR1 and CDR2: SEHNR, FQNEAQ (reference sequence). This CDR3 reads CASSSRRASYEQYF. The CDR3 nucleotides are TGTGCCAGCAGCTCACGGCGGGCATCCTACGAGCAGTACTTC.

This chain links TRBV15 with TRBJ2-2; the D is unclear. The CDR3 has 14 amino acids. Germline-derived CDR1 and CDR2 are LNHNV and YYDKDF (reference sequence). Deletions cut 2 bases from V and 4 bases from J, with 8 bases between. The CDR3 loop reads CATSRNFGTGELFF. Here the CDR3 DNA reads TGTGCCACCAGCAGAAATTTTGGCACCGGGGAGCTGTTTTTT.

The chain uses TRBV27 and TRBJ1-6; D gene ambiguous. The length of the CDR3 is 14 residues. Germline CDR1 reads MNHEY; CDR2 reads SMNVEV (reference sequence). V gave up 6 bases and J gave up 9 bases, with 15 bases separating them. This chain's CDR3 is CASRRAPWGSPLHF. The CDR3 region has the DNA TGTGCCAGCAGAAGGGCACCCTGGGGTTCACCCCTCCACTTT.

The chain combines TRBV6-4 with TRBJ1-5; D may be TRBD1 (5 bases). The germline V and J ends were trimmed by 4 bases and 2 bases, with 15 bases remaining between them. Germline values: CDR1 MRHNA, CDR2 SNTAGT. The CDR3 extends over 16 amino acids. The CDR3 is CASSAFAGIRNQPQHF. The CDR3 coding sequence is TGTGCCAGCAGTGCTTTCGCAGGGATACGCAATCAGCCCCAGCATTTT.

This chain uses TRBV5-6 with TRBJ1-2; TRBD1 is a possible D gene (6 bases). From germline, CDR1 is SGHDT and CDR2 YYEEEE. The CDR3 spans 14 residues. V was clipped by 3 bases and J by 1 base, with 10 bases between them. DNA for the CDR3: TGTGCCAGCAGCTGGGAGGGGGATAACTATGGCTACACCTTC. Translating gives CASSWEGDNYGYTF.

This chain uses TRBV5-4 with TRBJ2-5, with 11 bases matching TRBD2. The V and J ends lost 4 bases and 4 bases, in that order; junction bases with no gene match: 12. Germline CDR1 and CDR2: SGHNT and YYREEE (reference sequence). The CDR3 has 17 amino acids. DNA of the CDR3: TGTGCCAGCAGCCGAAGACTAGCGGGGTTACCCGGAGAGACCCAGTACTTC. Residues: CASSRRLAGLPGETQYF.